This entry concerns a single TCR beta chain. The specificity of this receptor is unknown. Given a much more abundant clone one base away, this may be a read error. This entry comes from a study of T cells in Graves' hyperthyroidism and ophthalmopathy (dated by TCRdb to the late 2010s). For the wider study: A discovery cohort of around 98 patients, about 40 with Graves' ophthalmopathy and about 58 with stable Graves' hyperthyroidism, was used to find distinguishing TCR V-J signatures. Whether ophthalmopathy could be predicted prospectively was tested in an independent validation cohort made up of fewer than 20 hyperthyroidism patients plus 17 patients who later progressed to ophthalmopathy. For training and testing, the 100 or so patients in the discovery cohort were randomly divided in a 7:3 ratio. In about 6 Graves' hyperthyroidism patients, the study also compared T-cell repertoires from thyroid tissue with T-cell repertoires from blood. Following sampling, methimazole starting at 30 mg daily was given to hyperthyroidism patients, and high-dose intravenous methylprednisolone was given to ophthalmopathy patients. The paper describes TCR Vbeta CDR3 sequencing of some 130 peripheral blood samples, made up of about 41 ophthalmopathy patients, some 80 hyperthyroidism patients and approximately 17 progressor patients. Study-wide conclusions, independent of this receptor: Most expanded thyroid clonotypes (frequency above 0.001) were also detected in blood, a finding suggesting that blood repertoires may reflect thyroid immune responses. In validation, the model predicted progression to ophthalmopathy a median of about 6.8 months before onset, with about 64% sensitivity and about 72% specificity. A 13 V-J signature model separated ophthalmopathy from stable hyperthyroidism, with approximately 87% sensitivity and about 81% specificity in cross-validation and 80%/75% in testing. Sample size was not statistically predetermined, and investigators were not blinded to group allocation.

Any patient with an uncontrolled infection, another autoimmune disease, pregnancy or lactation was excluded. Diagnoses were established on the basis of clinical symptoms, serum thyroxine and TRAb, thyroid ultrasound, and orbital computed tomography. Total RNA was extracted using Trizol reagent, and RNA quality was assessed on an Agilent 2100 Bioanalyzer. Amplification of TCR beta CDR3 regions was carried out from RNA transcripts. The TCR CDR3 was subjected to a first round of RT-PCR using the HTBI primer set and the Qiagen OneStep RT-PCR kit. Libraries were constructed in a second round of multiplex PCR, after which size selection and purification were carried out. Paired-end sequencing of the libraries was performed with 100 bp reads on an Illumina HiSeq2000. On the authors' methods: SOAPnuke was used to process the raw data, throwing out any read that contained adapters or uncalled bases, had a mean Phred below 15, or lacked an exact constant-primer or identifier match. High-quality paired reads were merged using COPE v1.2.5, and each unique nucleotide sequence was defined as a clonotype. MiTCR v1.1 was used to align the clonotypes against IMGT TRBV, TRBD and TRBJ reference segments. The analysis included only V-J combinations with a frequency above 0.0001, which together covered roughly 99% of the repertoires. The TCS score was defined as F50 (clonal expansion) divided by E x V (chaos), with BLOSUM62-based TCRdist calculated between CDR3 peptides within each V-J. Welch's t-statistics and random forest reduced around 510 V-J features to roughly 13, which were used in a naive Bayes classifier (R e1071). The similarity between thyroid and blood repertoires was quantified using the Morisita-Horn index. TCRdb reprocessing: public reads trimmed at Q25 with fastp, clones called with MiXCR, in-frame beta chains kept. CDR3 protein sequences are deduplicated, and each keeps its most common genes and DNA. The V and J calls and clone size are TCRdb's, not the authors'. The sample table shows about 660,000 distinct CDR3 sequences, and about 45% are seen once. Jointly, the top ten make up about 7% of the sample.

For CDR1 and CDR2, the germline V gene lists SGHRS and YFSETQ. From its cysteine to its phenylalanine, the CDR3 spans 16 amino acids. Solely the CDR3 DNA is kept, with 48 bases framed from the first base. V sheds 3 bases and J sheds 0 bases, leaving 13 bases between their ends. The chain joins TRBV5-1 to TRBJ1-3; too little of a D gene remains to name it. Sequencing was carried out using peripheral blood or thyroid tissue (not recorded which). This sequence originates from an adult man with Graves' disease, either hyperthyroidism or ophthalmopathy (not recorded which). Here is the DNA: TGCGCCAGCAGCTCGGGTTCAGGCTCCTCTGGAAACACCATATATTTT. The translation is CASSSGSGSSGNTIYF.